The 30 T cell receptor beta chains reported below all come from one sample, sequenced in a study of human T cells and chemical hapten exposure. Treatment of the sample: therapeutic diphenylcyclopropenone sensitization with weekly scalp DPC. The study's library attached unique molecular identifiers to single cDNA molecules. TCRdb used MiXCR to reprocess the reads, holding one entry per CDR3 protein. The sample comprises fewer than 5,500 distinct CDR3 sequences, around 45% of which are singletons, and roughly 3.5% rests with the top ten. Sample: whole blood, taken before DPC sensitization or 2, 6, or about 24 weeks after (not recorded which). Receptor source: an adult with alopecia areata. Some clones in this sample may be carry-over from other donors' samples. This table probably holds off-target reads from a library built for another chain.

The chain employs TRBV7-6 and TRBJ2-7; 9 nucleotides agree with TRBD1. CDR1 SGHVS and CDR2 FNYEAQ come from the germline V gene. Trimming cost V 4 bases and J 3 bases; bases outside gene matches: 7. CDR3 length equals 15 residues. Here the CDR3 reads CASSSPGQGDYEQYF. CDR3 DNA sequence: TGTGCCAGCAGCTCTCCGGGACAGGGAGACTACGAGCAGTACTTC.

The V gene is TRBV18, the J gene TRBJ1-5; no clear D. Trimming took 3 bases from V and 7 from J, leaving 13 bases between them. The CDR3 is 14 amino acids. Germline loops: CDR1 KGHSH, CDR2 LQKENI. The CDR3 here is CASSPEGVRQPQHF. The CDR3 DNA is TGTGCCAGCTCACCCGAAGGAGTTCGGCAGCCCCAGCATTTT.

This clonotype came up a few times. The rearrangement links TRBV5-1 to TRBJ2-7; the D gene is possibly TRBD1 (6 bases). There are 14 residues in the CDR3. V lost 5 bases, J lost 4 bases, and 16 bases lay in between. The V gene's germline CDR1 is SGHRS and CDR2 YFSETQ. The CDR3 protein is CASRAGTTAYEQYF. For the CDR3, the DNA is TGCGCCAGCAGGGCCGGGACAACCGCGTACGAGCAGTACTTC.

This rearrangement joins TRBV28 to TRBJ2-7; either TRBD1 or TRBD2 may fit D (6 bases each). The V end was cut by 3 bases, the J end by 4 bases, with 13 bases between. Germline V gene data show CDR1 as MDHEN and CDR2 as SYDVKM. The CDR3 totals 14 residues. DNA for the CDR3: TGTGCCAGCAGTTTGGTCGGGGGCGCGTACGAGCAGTACTTC. Amino acid sequence: CASSLVGGAYEQYF.

The rearrangement joins TRBV12-3 or TRBV12-4 to TRBJ2-1; D is possibly TRBD2 (6 bases). The CDR3 sequence is 12 residues long. Trimming took off 3 bases at V and 12 bases at J, with 12 bases between the two ends. The CDR3 loop is CASSLPGLLQFF. CDR3 nucleotides: TGTGCCAGCAGTTTGCCGGGACTGCTGCAGTTCTTC.

This chain connects TRBV10-3 to TRBJ2-3; 9 bases are a match to TRBD2. The V segment lost 8 bases and the J segment 2 bases; nucleotides outside the gene matches: 8. The germline V gene has CDR1 ENHRY and CDR2 SYGVKD. The CDR3 consists of 15 residues. Here the CDR3 reads CAIGGLAGHTDTQYF. DNA for the CDR3: TGTGCCATCGGGGGGCTAGCGGGACACACAGATACGCAGTATTTT.

The V call is TRBV29-1, the J call TRBJ2-3, with D tentatively TRBD1 or TRBD2 (5 bases each). V was clipped by 8 bases and J by 1 base, with 16 bases between them. Looked up from germline, CDR1 is SQVTM and CDR2 is ANQGSEA. This CDR3 has 14 residues. CDR3 region: CSPEGPEGTDTQYF. CDR3 coding DNA: TGCAGCCCAGAGGGACCTGAGGGCACAGATACGCAGTATTTT.

The V and J genes are TRBV4-1 and TRBJ2-7, with D hard to call. Trimming took off 1 base at V and 4 bases at J, with 5 bases between the two ends. The CDR3 length is 12 residues. Germline loops: CDR1 MGHRA, CDR2 YSYEKL. CDR3 sequence reads: CASSQGGYEQYF. The CDR3 region has the DNA TGCGCCAGCAGCCAAGGGGGATACGAGCAGTACTTC.

This rearrangement joins TRBV5-1 to TRBJ2-3, with 9 bases fitting TRBD2. In germline, CDR1 is SGHRS, CDR2 YFSETQ. With 5 bases clipped from V and 0 bases from J, the junction kept 4 bases outside the gene matches. The CDR3 is made up of 15 amino acids. This CDR3 reads CASSYTSGSTDTQYF. CDR3 sequence (DNA): TGCGCCAGCAGTTACACTAGCGGGAGCACAGATACGCAGTATTTT.

The rearrangement uses TRBV10-1 and TRBJ2-6, with D unclear. This CDR3 is 14 amino acids long. Germline CDR1 WNHNN, CDR2 SYGVQD (reference sequence). V dropped 5 bases and J dropped 0 bases, with 5 bases sitting between them. This chain's CDR3 is CASSPDSGANVLTF. CDR3 sequence (DNA): TGCGCCAGCAGTCCAGACTCTGGGGCCAACGTCCTGACTTTC.

The chain is built from TRBV10-3 and TRBJ2-2; TRBD1 is a possible D gene (5 bases). Germline V gene data show CDR1 as ENHRY and CDR2 as SYGVKD. This CDR3 contains 15 residues. V lost 0 bases and J lost 7, with 12 bases in between. The CDR3 loop reads CAISESRWGSGELFF. The CDR3 bases are TGTGCCATCAGTGAGTCGAGATGGGGCAGCGGGGAGCTGTTTTTT.

The chain joins TRBV10-3 to TRBJ2-6; D possibly uses TRBD1 or TRBD2 (5 bases each). Trimming removed 4 bases at V and 2 bases at J, with 9 bases between. Looked up from germline, CDR1 is ENHRY and CDR2 is SYGVKD. The CDR3 consists of 15 residues. CDR3 sequence: CAISGVGPGANVLTF. The DNA of the CDR3 is TGTGCCATCAGTGGGGTGGGACCTGGGGCCAACGTCCTGACTTTC.

CDR3 in DNA: TGTGCCAGCAGGGTAGCGGGAAGGGACACCGGGGAGCTGTTTTTT. Translating gives CASRVAGRDTGELFF. This chain connects TRBV28 to TRBJ2-2; 8 bases align to TRBD2. Germline values: CDR1 MDHEN, CDR2 SYDVKM. The junction had 6 bases not matched to a gene; V was cut back by 6 bases and J by 3 bases. The length of the CDR3 is 15 residues.

V is TRBV18 and J is TRBJ2-2; no clear D gene. This CDR3 comprises 15 residues. CDR1 is KGHSH, CDR2 LQKENI, per germline. The V and J ends lost 0 bases and 0 bases respectively, with 5 bases between them. CDR3 sequence: CASSPPRANTGELFF. In DNA, the CDR3 is TGTGCCAGCTCACCACCGCGTGCGAACACCGGGGAGCTGTTTTTT.

The V call is TRBV28, the J call TRBJ2-7; 9 nucleotides line up with TRBD1. Per the germline V gene, CDR1 is MDHEN and CDR2 is SYDVKM. The V gene end was trimmed by 4 bases and the J gene end by 0 bases; junction bases not matched to a gene: 7. CDR3 size: 16 residues. CDR3 bases: TGTGCCAGCAGTTATGGGACAGGGAGGAGCTCCTACGAGCAGTACTTC. This sequence encodes CASSYGTGRSSYEQYF. The full variable domain, in which reference TRBV28 and TRBJ2-7 provide the parts outside the CDR3, is DVKVTQSSRYLVKRTGEKVFLECVQDMDHENMFWYRQDPGLGLRLIYFSYDVKMKEKGDIPEGYSVSREKKERFSLILESASTNQTSMYLCASSYGTGRSSYEQYFGPGTRLTVT.

The chain recombines TRBV12-3 or TRBV12-4 with TRBJ1-2; D gene uncertain. The length of the CDR3 is 14 residues. V lost 7 bases and J lost 5, with 17 bases in between. The CDR3 nucleotides read TGTGCCAGCACCTTACGGGGTTATACGTATGGCTACACCTTC. Its translation: CASTLRGYTYGYTF.

A few counts support this clonotype. CDR3 amino acids: CASSPRGLRAETQYF. Here the CDR3 DNA reads TGTGCCAGCAGCCCACGGGGCCTCCGGGCGGAGACCCAGTACTTC. The genes are TRBV7-9 and TRBJ2-5; D may match TRBD1 or TRBD2 (5 bases each). CDR1 and CDR2 from the germline V gene are SEHNR and FQNEAQ (reference sequence). V lost 5 bases, J lost 5 bases, and 18 bases lay in between. CDR3 length equals 15 residues.

The chain links TRBV7-2 to TRBJ2-6; D is undetermined. V lost 2 bases, J lost 15 bases, and 5 bases lay in between. The germline gives CDR1 SGHTA, CDR2 FQGNSA. The CDR3 loop spans 10 amino acids. The CDR3 DNA reads TGTGCCAGCAGCTTAACGGCCCTGACTTTC. This codes for CASSLTALTF. The whole variable domain, remainder taken from reference TRBV7-2 and TRBJ2-6, is GAGVSQSPSNKVTEKGKDVELRCDPISGHTALYWYRQSLGQGLEFLIYFQGNSAPDKSGLPSDRFSAERTGGSVSTLTIQRTQQEDSAVYLCASSLTALTFGAGSRLTVL.

The chain couples TRBV11-2 to TRBJ2-2, with D tentatively TRBD1 or TRBD2 (5 bases each). Germline assignment: CDR1 SGHAT and CDR2 FQNNGV. The germline V and J ends were trimmed by 6 bases and 6 bases, with 14 bases remaining between them. The CDR3 has 14 residues. The CDR3 spells CASSFTRGSGELFF. In DNA, the CDR3 is TGTGCCAGCAGTTTCACTAGGGGCTCCGGGGAGCTGTTTTTT.

V is TRBV6-2 or TRBV6-3 and J is TRBJ2-1; 11 nucleotides line up with TRBD2. Germline CDR1 is MNHEY and CDR2 is SVGEGT. The CDR3 consists of 15 residues. V gave up 6 bases and J gave up 5 bases; unmatched junction bases: 6. CDR3 sequence reads: CASSTGLAVNNEQFF. The DNA for the CDR3 is TGTGCCAGCAGCACGGGACTAGCGGTAAACAATGAGCAGTTCTTC.

CDR3 amino acids: CASSYSPTRDNEQFF. Written as DNA, the CDR3 is TGTGCCAGCAGTTACTCCCCAACCCGAGACAATGAGCAGTTCTTC. This sequence joins TRBV6-5 and TRBJ2-1; D unresolved. The germline CDR1 and CDR2 sequences are MNHEY and SVGAGI. V was trimmed by 0 bases and J by 5 bases, leaving 11 bases between them. The CDR3 spans 15 residues.

The chain combines TRBV6-1 with TRBJ2-3; 9 bases line up with TRBD2. This CDR3 spans 16 amino acids. V gave up 5 bases and J gave up 0 bases; unmatched junction bases: 6. Germline CDR1 and CDR2: MNHNS and SASEGT. The CDR3 DNA reads TGTGCCAGCAGTTCCCGACTAGCGGCAAGCACAGATACGCAGTATTTT. Its translation is CASSSRLAASTDTQYF.

The chain couples TRBV4-2 to TRBJ2-2; 10 bases are a match to TRBD2. Losses at the gene ends were 4 bases for V and 6 bases for J; bases not matched to a gene: 8. CDR3 length: 16 amino acids. Germline CDR1 LGHNA, CDR2 YNFKEQ. The CDR3 nucleotides are TGTGCCAGCAGCCCCGTAGCGGGGGGCAGTCCCGGGGAGCTGTTTTTT. Its translation is CASSPVAGGSPGELFF.

The CDR3 reads CASSPEVGSYNEQFF. The CDR3 bases are TGTGCCAGCAGCCCCGAAGTAGGCTCCTACAATGAGCAGTTCTTC. This chain uses TRBV7-7 with TRBJ2-1, with unresolved D. The V and J ends lost 5 bases and 0 bases respectively, with 11 bases between them. CDR1 and CDR2 from the germline V gene are SSHAT and FNYEAQ (reference sequence). CDR3 length: 15 amino acids.

This clonotype was seen a handful of times. The chain is built from TRBV24-1 and TRBJ2-7, with D tentatively TRBD1 or TRBD2 (6 bases each). Germline assignment: CDR1 KGHDR and CDR2 SFDVKD. The length of the CDR3 is 13 residues. Trimming took 4 bases from V and 4 from J, leaving 10 bases between them. The CDR3 loop reads CATSEGGGYEQYF. In DNA form, the CDR3 reads TGTGCCACCAGTGAAGGGGGAGGATACGAGCAGTACTTC.

The chain combines TRBV29-1 with TRBJ2-5; 12 bases line up with TRBD2. In germline, CDR1 is SQVTM, CDR2 ANQGSEA. CDR3 length: 15 amino acids. Germline trimming cut 4 bases from V and 4 bases from J; bases unmatched to any gene: 7. CDR3 bases: TGCAGCGTTGCCGTCCTGACTAGCGGGGGAGAGACCCAGTACTTC. Its protein is CSVAVLTSGGETQYF.

This clonotype was observed a handful of times. The chain recombines TRBV5-1 with TRBJ2-3, with 7 bases matching TRBD2. Germline V gene sequence: CDR1 SGHRS, CDR2 YFSETQ. The CDR3 contains 15 residues. V gave up 1 base and J gave up 1 base; unmatched junction bases: 3. Here the CDR3 DNA reads TGCGCCAGCAGCTTGACGGGGGGACGCACAGATACGCAGTATTTT. Translating gives CASSLTGGRTDTQYF.

The CDR3 sequence is CASSVTGANVLTF. The DNA of the CDR3 is TGTGCCAGCAGCGTTACTGGGGCCAACGTCCTGACTTTC. The V and J genes are TRBV7-8 and TRBJ2-6; D gene uncertain. There are 13 residues in the CDR3. V lost 5 bases, J lost 2 bases, and 4 bases lay in between. CDR1 is SGHVS, CDR2 FQNEAQ, per germline.

This clonotype was counted between two and nine times. CDR3 loop: CASSSRTEETQYF. CDR3 DNA: TGTGCCAGCAGCTCACGGACAGAAGAGACCCAGTACTTC. The rearrangement uses TRBV7-6 and TRBJ2-5; D may be TRBD1 (6 bases). The CDR3 totals 13 residues. The V gene lost 4 bases and the J gene lost 3 bases, with 9 bases spanning the gap. The germline CDR1 and CDR2 sequences are SGHVS and FNYEAQ.

The chain employs TRBV11-2 and TRBJ2-3; D gene uncertain. Trimming left V 0 bases short and J 10 bases short, with 11 bases between. Per germline, CDR1 SGHAT and CDR2 FQNNGV. The CDR3 runs 13 residues. CDR3 DNA: TGTGCCAGCAGCTTAGATCGAAGCGCCCCGCAGTATTTT. This translates into CASSLDRSAPQYF. The full variable domain, completed using reference TRBV11-2 and TRBJ2-3, is EAGVAQSPRYKIIEKRQSVAFWCNPISGHATLYWYQQILGQGPKLLIQFQNNGVVDDSQLPKDRFSAERLKGVDSTLKIQPAKLEDSAVYLCASSLDRSAPQYFGPGTRLTVL.